Each of the 10 T cell receptor beta chains below was sequenced from the same sample in a study of blood T cell repertoires in COVID-19. Assay used: immunoSEQ multiplex PCR; TCRdb lists only in-frame clones, some missing. The profile shows around 100,000 clones, 85% to 90% of them singletons. The sequenced sample consisted of peripheral blood. Every receptor here comes from a human donor in a cohort sampled during active COVID-19.

This chain links TRBV9 with TRBJ2-3; 9 bases are shared with TRBD1. V shed 2 bases, J shed 4 bases, and the junction held 2 bases outside the gene matches. Germline V gene lookup returns CDR1 SGDLS and CDR2 YYNGEE. The CDR3 spans 14 residues. CDR3 residues: CASSVGQGPDTQYF. CDR3 coding DNA: TGTGCCAGCAGCGTTGGACAGGGGCCAGATACGCAGTATTTT.

J is TRBJ1-3 and V is TRBV6-5, with D uncertain. The CDR3 contains 14 residues. Germline V gene sequence: CDR1 MNHEY, CDR2 SVGAGI. Trimming took 10 bases from V and 0 from J, leaving 13 bases between them. As DNA, the CDR3 is TGTGCCACCACCCGGGATTTCTCTGGAAACACCATATATTTT. Translation gives CATTRDFSGNTIYF.

This chain joins TRBV28 and TRBJ2-4; D is perhaps TRBD2 (6 bases). The germline V gene has CDR1 MDHEN and CDR2 SYDVKM. The CDR3 length is 13 residues. V was pared by 6 bases and J by 6 bases, with 12 bases between. CDR3 sequence (DNA): TGTGCCAGCAGACCCGGCGGGGTAAACATTCAGTACTTC. Its translation: CASRPGGVNIQYF.

The chain joins TRBV3-1 (or the pseudogene TRBV3-2) to TRBJ2-1; D may be TRBD2 (5 bases). V was trimmed by 4 bases and J by 7 bases, leaving 17 bases between them. The CDR3 runs to 15 residues. Germline V gene sequence: CDR1 LGHDT, CDR2 YNNKEL (reference sequence). CDR3 loop: CASSPATSGRNEQFF. The CDR3 bases are TGTGCCAGCAGCCCCGCCACTAGTGGTAGGAATGAGCAGTTCTTC.

This sequence joins TRBV18 and TRBJ2-7; possible D gene TRBD1, 5 bases. The CDR3 extends over 16 amino acids. V lost 6 bases, J lost 4 bases, and 22 bases lay in between. Germline V lookup: CDR1 KGHSH, CDR2 LQKENI. The CDR3 region has the DNA TGTGCCAGCTCGGCGTCCACAGGTGGACCTTATTACGAGCAGTACTTC. This gives the protein CASSASTGGPYYEQYF.

For the CDR3, the DNA is TGTGCCAGCAGTTACGGGACAGGGACGTCCCCCGGGGGCTATGGCTACACCTTC. It translates to CASSYGTGTSPGGYGYTF. This rearrangement joins TRBV6-2 or TRBV6-3 to TRBJ1-2; 9 nucleotides agree with TRBD1. Unmatched junction bases numbered 14, after V lost 2 bases and J lost 4 bases. The CDR3 is made up of 18 amino acids. The germline CDR1 and CDR2 sequences are MNHEY and SVGEGT.

This clone has only a few counts. The chain joins TRBV30 to TRBJ2-7; 8 nucleotides align to TRBD2. V lost 6 bases, J lost 2 bases, and 3 bases stayed unmatched. The CDR3 sequence is 12 residues long. Germline CDR1 and CDR2: GTSNPN and SVGIG (reference sequence). The CDR3 nucleotides read TGTGCCTGCTCGGGAGGGCCCTACGAGCAGTACTTC. Amino acid sequence: CACSGGPYEQYF.

The V gene is TRBV6-6, the J gene TRBJ2-1; 14 positions agree with TRBD2. Germline-derived CDR1 and CDR2 are MNHNY and SVGAGI (reference sequence). V shed 6 bases, J shed 0 bases, and the junction held 16 bases outside the gene matches. The CDR3 totals 21 residues. The CDR3 region is CASSGQGQHGTSGSSYNEQFF. Written as DNA, the CDR3 is TGTGCCAGCAGCGGACAGGGCCAACACGGGACTAGCGGGAGCTCCTACAATGAGCAGTTCTTC.

The sample holds one count of this clone. The chain has TRBV3-1 (or the pseudogene TRBV3-2) and TRBJ2-5; the match to TRBD1 covers 8 bases. Per the germline V gene, CDR1 is LGHDT and CDR2 is YNNKEL (reference sequence). V was pared by 1 base and J by 10 bases, with 8 bases of the junction left unmatched. The CDR3 consists of 14 residues. The CDR3, as DNA: TGTGCCAGCAGCCAAGGGACAGGGTCTATCGTCCAGTACTTC. Its translation is CASSQGTGSIVQYF.

The chain has TRBV4-1 and TRBJ2-1, with D possibly TRBD2 on 5 matching bases. The CDR3 consists of 17 residues. Per the germline V gene, CDR1 is MGHRA and CDR2 is YSYEKL. Deletions cut 0 bases from V and 0 bases from J, with 12 bases between. DNA of the CDR3: TGCGCCAGCAGCCAAGATCTGAGCGGTAGCTCCTACAATGAGCAGTTCTTC. Translating it yields CASSQDLSGSSYNEQFF.